A selection of T cell receptor beta chains follows, all from one sample in a study of blood T cell repertoires in COVID-19. The data were produced by immunoSEQ multiplex PCR, yet TCRdb's version contains in-frame clones alone and is incomplete. Of fewer than 200,000 clones listed, about 80% were seen once; the top ten hold 7%. The source material was peripheral blood. These receptors all come from a woman aged 40 to 55 with COVID-19, enrolled during active disease. Both conserved end residues are part of each CDR3. D genes are given only for firm matches. Only part of the rows carry a size: once, few, many, or a class if the clone is expanded.

cdr3_aa cdr3_nt j_call clone_size v_call d_call
CASSLVRGRTEAFF TGTGCCAGCAGCTTGGTCAGGGGGCGGACTGAAGCTTTCTTT TRBJ1-1 - TRBV5-8 TRBD1
CASRRENIQYF TGCGCCAGCAGAAGGGAGAACATTCAGTACTTC TRBJ2-4 once TRBV5-1 -
CASSLRREAFF TGTGCCAGCAGCTTAAGGCGGGAAGCTTTCTTT TRBJ1-1 few TRBV7-9 -
CASRLGQGYNQPQHF TGTGCCAGCAGGCTCGGACAGGGATACAATCAGCCCCAGCATTTT TRBJ1-5 once TRBV2 TRBD1
CASSLWLSGSNEQFF TGCGCCAGCAGCTTGTGGCTAAGCGGGTCCAATGAGCAGTTCTTC TRBJ2-1 once TRBV5-1 -
CATSRDAQYQPQHF TGTGCCACCAGCAGAGATGCACAATATCAGCCCCAGCATTTT TRBJ1-5 - TRBV15 -
CASSSGDGGNQPQHF TGTGCCAGTAGTTCAGGGGATGGTGGCAATCAGCCCCAGCATTTT TRBJ1-5 few TRBV19 -
CASSAGLLFYSGNTIYF TGTGCCAGCAGTGCGGGACTCCTCTTCTACTCTGGAAACACCATATATTTT TRBJ1-3 once TRBV6-1 -
CASRDNSGANVLTF TGTGCCAGCAGGGACAACTCTGGGGCCAACGTCCTGACTTTC TRBJ2-6 - TRBV28 -
CASSPDSGRAYEQYF TGTGCCAGCTCACCCGATAGCGGGAGGGCTTACGAGCAGTACTTC TRBJ2-7 - TRBV18 TRBD2
CASIMTGFSPLHF TGTGCCAGCATTATGACAGGTTTTTCACCCCTCCACTTT TRBJ1-6 - TRBV12-3/TRBV12-4 -
CASSDDSAGPEAFF TGTGCCAGTAGTGATGACAGCGCCGGACCGGAAGCTTTCTTT TRBJ1-1 - TRBV19 -
CASSPDHTGELFF TGTGCCAGCAGCCCAGATCACACCGGGGAGCTGTTTTTT TRBJ2-2 - TRBV7-9 -
CASSKGGCVGPSLNQPQHF TGTGCCAGCAGCAAAGGCGGGTGTGTTGGTCCTAGCCTGAATCAGCCCCAGCATTTT TRBJ1-5 - TRBV21-1 -
CASSPSRFPNYGYTF TGTGCCAGCAGTCCATCCAGGTTTCCTAACTATGGCTACACCTTC TRBJ1-2 - TRBV6-5 -
CASSIAVYNEQFF TGCGCCAGCAGCATAGCGGTATACAATGAGCAGTTCTTC TRBJ2-1 - TRBV4-1 -
CASSQFPGGEKLFF TGTGCCAGCAGCCAGTTTCCGGGGGGTGAAAAACTGTTTTTT TRBJ1-4 - TRBV14 -
CASSHTGVDTEAFF TGTGCCAGCAGCCACACAGGGGTTGATACTGAAGCTTTCTTT TRBJ1-1 - TRBV7-8 TRBD1
CASDGSPWTGELFF TGTGCCAGCGACGGGTCCCCGTGGACCGGGGAGCTGTTTTTT TRBJ2-2 - TRBV2 -
CASNSPGGLKRETQYF TGTGCCAGCAATAGTCCGGGAGGACTTAAGAGGGAGACCCAGTACTTC TRBJ2-5 once TRBV7-8 TRBD2
CASSAGQGVSGNTIYF TGTGCCAGCAGCGCCGGACAGGGTGTCTCTGGAAACACCATATATTTT TRBJ1-3 - TRBV7-8 TRBD1
CASSPPGLNEQFF TGTGCCAGCAGTCCGCCAGGACTCAATGAGCAGTTCTTC TRBJ2-1 - TRBV6-2/TRBV6-3 -
CASSLFTGSSYNEQFF TGTGCCAGCAGCTTGTTCACCGGGAGCTCCTACAATGAGCAGTTCTTC TRBJ2-1 - TRBV5-4 -
CASSPLAGPYQETQYF TGTGCCAGCAGCCCGCTAGCGGGACCGTACCAAGAGACCCAGTACTTC TRBJ2-5 - TRBV27 TRBD2
CASSQESGSTDTQYF TGCGCCAGCAGCCAAGAGTCAGGAAGCACAGATACGCAGTATTTT TRBJ2-3 - TRBV4-1 -
CASSSQLAGAYNEQFF TGTGCCAGCAGCTCCCAACTAGCGGGAGCTTACAATGAGCAGTTCTTC TRBJ2-1 - TRBV11-2 TRBD2
CASSEKGRSGGYGYTF TGTGCCAGCAGTGAAAAGGGTAGGTCTGGAGGATATGGCTACACCTTC TRBJ1-2 once TRBV6-1 -
CASSSRDLEAFF TGTGCCAGCAGCTCGCGGGACCTGGAAGCTTTCTTT TRBJ1-1 - TRBV7-9 -
CASSDYRGHMNTEAFF TGTGCCAGCAGCGATTACAGGGGCCACATGAACACTGAAGCTTTCTTT TRBJ1-1 - TRBV9 TRBD1
CSAHYTEAFF TGCAGTGCGCACTACACTGAAGCTTTCTTT TRBJ1-1 - TRBV20-1 -
CASSYSAGSANTGELFF TGTGCCAGCAGTTATTCTGCCGGCAGCGCGAACACCGGGGAGCTGTTTTTT TRBJ2-2 - TRBV27 -
CASSEAVVSYEQYF TGTGCCAGCAGTGAAGCGGTGGTCTCCTACGAGCAGTACTTC TRBJ2-7 - TRBV25-1 -
CASSPLGLAGETQYF TGTGCCAGCAGTCCCCTAGGACTAGCGGGAGAGACCCAGTACTTC TRBJ2-5 - TRBV27 TRBD2
CASSPTFGSYGYTF TGTGCCAGCAGCCCTACTTTTGGGAGCTATGGCTACACCTTC TRBJ1-2 once TRBV7-3 -
CASSQTSGAGDTQYF TGTGCCAGCAGCCAGACTAGCGGGGCTGGAGATACGCAGTATTTT TRBJ2-3 - TRBV7-6 TRBD2
CASSQDRGGGYTF TGTGCCAGCAGTCAAGACAGGGGCGGAGGCTACACCTTC TRBJ1-2 - TRBV2 TRBD1
CASSTTNEKLFF TGTGCCAGCAGTACAACTAATGAAAAACTGTTTTTT TRBJ1-4 - TRBV7-9 -
CASSLSHSFSSTDTQYF TGTGCCAGCAGTTTATCGCATAGCTTTTCTAGCACAGATACGCAGTATTTT TRBJ2-3 few TRBV28 -
CASSSAQGYGYTF TGTGCCAGCAGTTCGGCACAGGGCTATGGCTACACCTTC TRBJ1-2 - TRBV6-5 -
CASSMGEGINPFF TGTGCCAGTAGTATGGGGGAGGGGATTAATCCGTTCTTC TRBJ2-1 - TRBV19 TRBD2
CASSLPSEGVTEAFF TGTGCCAGCAGTTTACCGAGCGAGGGGGTCACTGAAGCTTTCTTT TRBJ1-1 - TRBV28 -
CASSLGGGKVVYGYTF TGTGCCAGCAGTTTAGGCGGGGGCAAGGTTGTCTATGGCTACACCTTC TRBJ1-2 once TRBV28 -
CASSLSKSYEQYF TGTGCCAGCAGTTTGTCTAAATCCTACGAGCAGTACTTC TRBJ2-7 - TRBV27 -
CASSVDRNSPLHF TGTGCCAGCAGCGTAGATCGGAATTCACCCCTCCACTTT TRBJ1-6 few TRBV9 -
CASSLDRGDIQYF TGTGCCAGCTCACTAGACAGGGGGGACATTCAGTACTTC TRBJ2-4 - TRBV18 TRBD1
CASSQDRLAGKETQYF TGTGCCAGCAGCCAAGATAGGCTGGCGGGAAAAGAGACCCAGTACTTC TRBJ2-5 - TRBV3-1/TRBV3-2 -
CASSLVTGMGSTEAFF TGTGCCAGCAGCTTAGTAACGGGTATGGGGAGCACTGAAGCTTTCTTT TRBJ1-1 once TRBV7-9 -
CASGTSGSDTQYF TGTGCCAGCGGAACTAGCGGGAGTGATACGCAGTATTTT TRBJ2-3 - TRBV6-6 TRBD2
CASSLVPGSTDTQYF TGTGCCAGCAGCTTAGTCCCCGGGAGCACAGATACGCAGTATTTT TRBJ2-3 - TRBV11-3 -
CASSPQGLAGGLYF TGTGCCAGCAGTCCCCAGGGACTAGCGGGAGGGCTGTACTTC TRBJ2-7 - TRBV2 TRBD2